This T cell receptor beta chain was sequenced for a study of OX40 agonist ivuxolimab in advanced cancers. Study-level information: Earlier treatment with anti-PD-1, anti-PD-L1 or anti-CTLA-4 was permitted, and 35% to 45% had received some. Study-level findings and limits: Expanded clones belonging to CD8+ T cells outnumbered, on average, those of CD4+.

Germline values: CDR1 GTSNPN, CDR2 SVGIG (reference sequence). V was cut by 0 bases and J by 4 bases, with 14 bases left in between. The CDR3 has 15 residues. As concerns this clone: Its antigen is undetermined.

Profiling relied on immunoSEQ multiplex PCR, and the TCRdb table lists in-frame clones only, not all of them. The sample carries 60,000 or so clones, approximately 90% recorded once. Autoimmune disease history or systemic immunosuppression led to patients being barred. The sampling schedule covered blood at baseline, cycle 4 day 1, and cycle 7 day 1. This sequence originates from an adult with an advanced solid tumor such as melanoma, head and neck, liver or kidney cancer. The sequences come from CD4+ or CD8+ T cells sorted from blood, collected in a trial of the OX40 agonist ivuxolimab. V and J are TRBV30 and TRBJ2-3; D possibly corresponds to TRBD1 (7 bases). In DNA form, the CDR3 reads TGTGCCTGGAGTGTGCGGAGGGGGCAAGCAGATACGCAGTATTTT. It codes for CAWSVRRGQADTQYF.